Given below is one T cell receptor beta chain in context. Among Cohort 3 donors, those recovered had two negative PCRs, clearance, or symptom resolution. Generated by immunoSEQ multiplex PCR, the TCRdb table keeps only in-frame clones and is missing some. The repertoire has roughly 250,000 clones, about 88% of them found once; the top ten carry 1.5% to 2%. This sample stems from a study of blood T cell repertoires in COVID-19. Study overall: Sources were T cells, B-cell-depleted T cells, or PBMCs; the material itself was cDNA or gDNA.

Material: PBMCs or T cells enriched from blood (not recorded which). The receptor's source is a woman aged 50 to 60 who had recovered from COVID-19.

The CDR3 protein is CACQGQSGELFF. CDR3 coding DNA: TGTGCCTGCCAGGGGCAGAGCGGGGAGCTGTTTTTT. The J gene is TRBJ2-2, the V gene TRBV28, with D tentatively TRBD1 (6 bases). Germline V gives CDR1 MDHEN, CDR2 SYDVKM. Trimming took off 11 bases at V and 7 bases at J, with 14 bases between the two ends. The CDR3 has 12 residues.